The rows below give T cell receptor beta chains drawn from one sample of a study of T cells after yellow fever vaccination. TCRdb fed the 5' RACE reads into MiXCR, producing one record per CDR3 protein. This table has some 600,000 distinct CDR3 sequences, about 12% appearing once. This sample comprised PBMCs, obtained on the day of the yellow fever booster vaccination. The origin of the receptors is a man in his thirties or forties who received the YFV17D yellow fever vaccine. The CDR3 runs from the conserved cysteine through the conserved F or W. A D gene is named only where the DNA matches it firmly. The listing skips clone size in some rows; elsewhere it reads once, few, many or a size class.

d_call j_call clone_size v_call cdr3_nt cdr3_aa
TRBD2 TRBJ2-5 few TRBV20-1 TGCAGTGCTGAGGCCGAGACTAGCGGGGGCGAGACCCAGTACTTC CSAEAETSGGETQYF
NA TRBJ1-1 few TRBV5-4 TGTGCCAGCAGTTCCAGGGTGGACACTGAAGCTTTCTTT CASSSRVDTEAFF
TRBD1 TRBJ2-2 few TRBV12-3/TRBV12-4 TGTGCCAGCAGTGAGGACAGGGGCGCGGCGAACACCGGGGAGCTGTTTTTT CASSEDRGAANTGELFF
NA TRBJ2-1 many TRBV12-3/TRBV12-4 TGTGCCAGCAGTTTCGGAGGGAGGTACAATGAGCAGTTCTTC CASSFGGRYNEQFF
TRBD2 TRBJ2-7 NA TRBV20-1 TGCAGTGCTATGAATTGGGCGGGAGAAGGGTACGAGCAGTACTTC CSAMNWAGEGYEQYF
NA TRBJ1-6 NA TRBV20-1 TGCAGTGCTAGCGGGGACCGGGGTTATAATTCACCCCTCCACTTT CSASGDRGYNSPLHF
TRBD2 TRBJ2-3 few TRBV12-3/TRBV12-4 TGTGCCAGCAAAGTCGGCGGGGGGGGAGATACGCAGTATTTT CASKVGGGGDTQYF
TRBD2 TRBJ2-7 NA TRBV6-1 TGTGCCAGCAGGATCCGGGGGGAGAGCTCCTACGAGCAGTACTTC CASRIRGESSYEQYF
TRBD2 TRBJ2-1 NA TRBV20-1 TGCAGTGCTAGGATGCATGGTGGAACTAGCGGATACAATGAGCAGTTCTTC CSARMHGGTSGYNEQFF
NA TRBJ2-2 many TRBV19 TGTGCCAGTAGTATTGGGTGGGGCCGAACGAACACCGGGGAGCTGTTTTTT CASSIGWGRTNTGELFF
TRBD1 TRBJ1-2 many TRBV5-1 TGCGCCAGCAGCTTGGGGACAGGGGGCACCTATGGCTACACCTTC CASSLGTGGTYGYTF
NA TRBJ2-5 many TRBV7-2 TGTGCCAGCAGCGCTACAGGGATCTCGGAGACCCAGTACTTC CASSATGISETQYF
NA TRBJ2-1 NA TRBV20-1 TGCAGTGCTAGAGAGACACCATACAATGAGCAGTTCTTC CSARETPYNEQFF
NA TRBJ2-7 NA TRBV6-5 TGTGCCAGCAGTTACCAGGGAGGGGGTTACGAGCAGTACTTC CASSYQGGGYEQYF
NA TRBJ1-2 few TRBV7-8 TGTGCCAGCAGCTTAGAGACAAGGGGAGGCCCGGTTCTCACCTTC CASSLETRGGPVLTF
TRBD2 TRBJ2-6 NA TRBV27 TGTGCCAGCAGTTTAGGGGAGGGGAAAGGTGGGGCCAACGTCCTGACTTTC CASSLGEGKGGANVLTF
NA TRBJ2-1 NA TRBV28 TGTGCCAGCACGGAGGTGGCAGGGGGGCCGTTTGAGCAGTTCTTC CASTEVAGGPFEQFF
NA TRBJ2-1 NA TRBV5-6 TGTGCCAGCAGCTCAGGAATCGCTCAGGGATACAATGAGCAGTTCTTC CASSSGIAQGYNEQFF
NA TRBJ2-2 NA TRBV12-3/TRBV12-4 TGTGCCAGCAGTCCACAGGGTAGCGACACCGGGGAGCTGTTTTTT CASSPQGSDTGELFF
TRBD2 TRBJ2-1 few TRBV19 TGTGCCAGTAGTATATTCGGGAGGGTCTACAATGAGCAGTTCTTC CASSIFGRVYNEQFF
TRBD1 TRBJ2-2 NA TRBV4-3 TGCGCCAGCCGGACAGGGAAAGATCACGGGGAGCTGTTTTTT CASRTGKDHGELFF
NA TRBJ1-5 NA TRBV7-8 TGTGCCAGCAGCTTAGTCCGGCAGGCACTGGGGATGCCCCAGCATTTT CASSLVRQALGMPQHF
TRBD2 TRBJ2-1 NA TRBV12-3/TRBV12-4 TGTGCCAGCAGTCGGGGAGGGGATGAGCAGTTCTTC CASSRGGDEQFF
NA TRBJ1-4 NA TRBV4-3 TGCGCCAGCAGCCAAACAGGGAGGGAAAAACTGTTTTTT CASSQTGREKLFF
NA TRBJ1-2 few TRBV15 TGTGCCACCCGGGCTGGGCCCCGGGCTAACTATGGCTACACCTTC CATRAGPRANYGYTF
NA TRBJ2-5 NA TRBV20-1 TGCAGTGCTAGAGATCTGTGGGAGACCCAGTACTTC CSARDLWETQYF
NA TRBJ2-7 few TRBV7-2 TGTGCCAGCAGCGTCACCGACAGGACTTCCTACGAGCAGTACTTC CASSVTDRTSYEQYF
NA TRBJ2-2 few TRBV20-1 TGCAGTGCTATCACTTCCTTGAGAACGAACAACACCGGGGAGCTGTTTTTT CSAITSLRTNNTGELFF
NA TRBJ2-7 few TRBV5-4 TGTGCCAGCAGCACCCGGGACACCCTCTACGAGCAGTACTTC CASSTRDTLYEQYF
NA TRBJ2-5 few TRBV29-1 TGCAGCGCCCACCTGGGGGGAGCGCAGTACTTC CSAHLGGAQYF
TRBD2 TRBJ2-3 few TRBV27 TGTGCCACCACTAGCGGGAGACCAGATACGCAGTATTTT CATTSGRPDTQYF
TRBD2 TRBJ2-3 few TRBV29-1 TGCAGCATCTCGGGACTAGCGGGAGGAACAGATACGCAGTATTTT CSISGLAGGTDTQYF
TRBD2 TRBJ2-7 few TRBV29-1 TGCAGCGTTGAACCCCTAGCGGGAGGCTACGAGCAGTACTTC CSVEPLAGGYEQYF
TRBD2 TRBJ2-1 many TRBV5-6 TGTGCCAGCAGCGTAGCGGGAGGACCCTACAATGAGCAGTTCTTC CASSVAGGPYNEQFF
NA TRBJ2-7 NA TRBV6-2/TRBV6-3 TGTGCCAGCAGTCACCGCCGAACCTACGAGCAGTACTTC CASSHRRTYEQYF
TRBD2 TRBJ2-7 few TRBV20-1 TGCAGTGCTAGGTTTGCGGGAGGGCCGGGTGAGCAGTACTTC CSARFAGGPGEQYF
NA TRBJ2-1 NA TRBV3-1 TGTGCCAGCAGCCAACCGCGCCACTCCTACAATGAGCAGTTCTTC CASSQPRHSYNEQFF
TRBD2 TRBJ2-5 NA TRBV6-2/TRBV6-3 TGTGCCAGCAGTCCCCCGGTAGCGGGCAGAGACACCCAGTACTTC CASSPPVAGRDTQYF
NA TRBJ1-2 few TRBV20-1 TGCAGTGCTAGCCCAGGACAGATCGAAAACTATGGCTACACCTTC CSASPGQIENYGYTF
NA TRBJ1-2 NA TRBV7-9 TGTGCCAGCAGCTTAAAGTCCGGAGGGAGCGGCTACACCTTC CASSLKSGGSGYTF
TRBD1 TRBJ2-2 few TRBV10-3 TGTGCCATCAGTCTGACAGGGGCGAACGGGGAGCTGTTTTTT CAISLTGANGELFF
TRBD2 TRBJ2-3 once TRBV20-1 TGCAGTGCTAGATCAAATGAAGGACTAGCGGGATATACGCAGTATTTT CSARSNEGLAGYTQYF
TRBD2 TRBJ2-3 NA TRBV5-1 TGCGCCAGCAGCTTGCAGCCACTAGCGGGAACAGATACGCAGTATTTT CASSLQPLAGTDTQYF
NA TRBJ2-2 NA TRBV6-4 TGTGCCAGCAGACGGACGACCAACACCGGGGAGCTGTTTTTT CASRRTTNTGELFF
TRBD2 TRBJ2-1 NA TRBV6-5 TGTGCCAGCACCTACACGACTAGCGGAAGAAACAATGAGCAGTTCTTC CASTYTTSGRNNEQFF
NA TRBJ2-3 NA TRBV7-9 TGTGCCAGCAGGGAGGGACGAGGTACGCAGTATTTT CASREGRGTQYF
TRBD1 TRBJ1-6 few TRBV7-8 TGTGCCAGCAGCTCCGGACAGGCGCCTGGATCCCTCCACTTT CASSSGQAPGSLHF